A single sample is the source of the 13 T cell receptor beta chains below, sequenced in a study of tumor T cells in aggressive B-cell lymphoma. The protocol was immunoSEQ multiplex PCR, while the TCRdb copy is restricted to in-frame clones and leaves out a portion. The profile shows about 7,600 clones, 82% of them singletons. Sequences were obtained from tumor tissue. These TCRs come from an adult with diffuse large B cell lymphoma.

In DNA, the CDR3 is TGTGCCAGCAGCATAAGGGGGAAAGCCTACGAGCAGTACGTC. This sequence encodes CASSIRGKAYEQYV. V and J are TRBV5-4 and TRBJ2-7; a possible D gene is TRBD1 (6 bases). Per germline, CDR1 SGHNT and CDR2 YYREEE (reference sequence). The V gene lost 4 bases and the J gene lost 2 bases, with 13 bases spanning the gap. There are 14 residues in the CDR3.

This sequence joins TRBV6-1 and TRBJ1-3; D uncertain. The V and J ends lost 1 base and 0 bases respectively, with 7 bases between them. Germline-derived CDR1 and CDR2 are MNHNS and SASEGT. CDR3 size: 15 residues. CDR3 residues: CASSEGRSSGNTIYF. The DNA for the CDR3 is TGTGCCAGCAGTGAAGGACGGAGCTCTGGAAACACCATATATTTT.

The chain links TRBV5-6 to TRBJ2-5; TRBD1 agrees at 9 bases. The last part of the DNA fits TRBJ2-7 better; the J call may be wrong. Germline CDR1 reads SGHDT; CDR2 reads YYEEEE. The CDR3 sequence is 15 residues long. The CDR3, as DNA: TGTGCCAGCAGCGGAACCGGGACAGGGACCTACGAGCAGTACTTC. It codes for CASSGTGTGTYEQYF.

The chain couples TRBV4-1 to TRBJ2-1; D remains ambiguous. Trimming cost V 3 bases and J 15 bases, with 21 bases left between them. This CDR3 has 14 residues. Germline CDR1 and CDR2: MGHRA and YSYEKL. This chain's CDR3 is CASSQSTGSSFSFF. CDR3 nucleotides: TGCGCCAGCAGCCAGTCCACCGGGTCCAGCTTCTCGTTCTTC.

This chain uses TRBV13 with TRBJ2-7; possible D gene TRBD2, 6 bases. The CDR3 runs 15 residues. With 2 bases removed from V and 6 bases from J, the gap between germline ends came to 17 bases. CDR1 and CDR2 from the germline V gene are PRHDT and FYEKMQ (reference sequence). The CDR3 loop is CASSLKGLVKGEQYF. CDR3 DNA sequence: TGTGCCAGCAGCTTAAAGGGACTGGTTAAGGGCGAGCAGTACTTC.

The chain recombines TRBV2 with TRBJ1-3, with D perhaps TRBD1 (6 bases). The CDR3 consists of 14 residues. V shed 7 bases and J shed 7 bases, with 17 bases lying between them. Germline CDR1 and CDR2: SNHLY and FYNNEI. The CDR3 DNA reads TGTGCCAGCATGGACAGTGGGTTTGGGAACACCATATATTTT. It codes for CASMDSGFGNTIYF. Complete variable domain (other parts from reference TRBV2 and TRBJ1-3): EPEVTQTPSHQVTQMGQEVILRCVPISNHLYFYWYRQILGQKVEFLVSFYNNEISEKSEIFDDQFSVERPDGSNFTLKIRSTKLEDSAMYFCASMDSGFGNTIYFGEGSWLTVV.

This clone was counted once. A read error may account for a junction end that differs from germline. For the CDR3, the DNA is TGCGCCAGCAGTCAAGATGTGGCTACTAGTCTGAATGAGCAGTTCTTC. It encodes CASSQDVATSLNEQFF. This chain uses TRBV4-3 with TRBJ2-1, with TRBD2 as a possible D gene (5 bases). Germline assignment: CDR1 LGHNA and CDR2 YSLEER. The CDR3 length is 16 residues.

As concerns this clone: In the same sample, other DNA sequences code for this CDR3. The V and J genes are TRBV9 and TRBJ2-1; D is possibly TRBD2 (5 bases). This CDR3 region has 15 residues. The ends were cut back, 2 bases at V and 4 bases at J, with 13 bases in the middle. CDR1 and CDR2 from the germline V gene are SGDLS and YYNGEE. The CDR3 loop is CASSVELDSYNEQFF. The CDR3 nucleotides are TGTGCCAGCAGCGTGGAACTAGACTCTTACAATGAGCAGTTCTTC.

This chain joins TRBV4-3 and TRBJ2-1; D ambiguous. Germline V gives CDR1 LGHNA, CDR2 YSLEER. V gave up 0 bases and J gave up 4 bases, with 19 bases separating them. This CDR3 has 18 amino acids. The DNA for the CDR3 is TGCGCCAGCAGCCAAGATAAAGTAGGTAGCCCCATTTACAATGAGCAGTTCTTC. Amino acid sequence: CASSQDKVGSPIYNEQFF.

This clone was picked up one time. This chain uses TRBV5-6 with TRBJ1-2; no clear D gene. The ends were cut back, 2 bases at V and 8 bases at J, with 13 bases in the middle. Germline V lookup: CDR1 SGHDT, CDR2 YYEEEE. The CDR3 loop spans 13 amino acids. CDR3 sequence reads: CASSFRGKEGYTF. The DNA of the CDR3 is TGTGCCAGCAGCTTCCGGGGTAAGGAGGGCTACACCTTC.

The CDR3 sequence is CASSPLEGNYGYTF. The DNA for the CDR3 is TGCGCCAGCAGCCCCCTCGAGGGTAACTATGGCTACACCTTC. The rearrangement links TRBV4-1 to TRBJ1-2; no clear D gene. This CDR3 spans 14 amino acids. Trimming removed 4 bases at V and 1 base at J, with 10 bases between. Germline V gene lookup returns CDR1 MGHRA and CDR2 YSYEKL.

This chain links TRBV28 with TRBJ2-3; 16 bases agree with TRBD2. The CDR3 contains 18 residues. The ends lost 7 bases at V and 5 bases at J; junction bases unmatched: 12. The germline gives CDR1 MDHEN, CDR2 SYDVKM. CDR3 residues: CASTRPGLAGGHGDTQYF. The CDR3 DNA follows: TGTGCCAGCACTCGGCCGGGACTAGCGGGAGGGCATGGAGATACGCAGTATTTT.

The V call is TRBV4-3, the J call TRBJ2-3; tentatively, D is TRBD1 (5 bases). The germline V gene encodes CDR1 LGHNA and CDR2 YSLEER. The CDR3 loop spans 16 amino acids. The ends were cut back, 0 bases at V and 0 bases at J, with 10 bases in the middle. CDR3 nucleotides: TGCGCCAGCAGCCAAGAGGGGCATACCAGCACAGATACGCAGTATTTT. It specifies CASSQEGHTSTDTQYF.